The entry below gives a single T cell receptor (beta chain) sequence along with its context. Its antigen is unknown. Base qualities are not at hand, and no much larger clone is one base apart. Sequences LGHDT (CDR1) and YNNKEL (CDR2) are obtained from the germline V gene (reference sequence). Inclusive of the bounding cysteine and phenylalanine, the CDR3 is 14 residues long. The read is trimmed to its CDR3 DNA, 42 bases read in frame from base 1. The V end gives up 5 bases and the J end 2 bases, leaving 5 bases in the junction not matched to a gene. The sample comes from a study of blood T cell repertoires in COVID-19 (dated by TCRdb to 2019 to 2021). About the investigation overall: Collaborator samples came from the United States, Italy and Spain and covered acute and convalescent phases of COVID-19. A freely available public database, intended as a resource for researchers studying the immune response to SARS-CoV-2, is where the repertoires were released. HLA class I and class II types, where available, came from metadata supplied by the sample provider rather than from assay-based typing. The prospective study material was composed of cDNA or gDNA derived from T cells, B-cell-depleted T cells, or PBMCs. Sample metadata almost always included a de-identified subject ID, COVID-19 status, age in years and sex. Samples were obtained from the ongoing ImmuneRACE study (first 160 participants) and from some 1,200 subjects provided by 6 global collaborators. Deeply sampled blood TCRbeta repertoires from subjects exposed to, actively infected with, or recovered from COVID-19 were included in the dataset.

Study-level results and caveats: How much clinical and demographic metadata was included differed by source and by participant, and the metadata was provided uncurated.

TCRbeta CDR3 regions were amplified from genomic DNA using the immunoSEQ Assay, a bias-controlled multiplex PCR. Regarding the original processing steps: Within the assay, amplification of reference gene primers was used to estimate how many nucleated cells each sample contained. Sequence reads were collapsed and filtered to measure the absolute abundance of every unique TCRbeta CDR3 rearrangement. For each sample, productive Simpson clonality was calculated by taking the square root of Simpson's diversity index across productive rearrangements. Drawn from immuneACCESS, this table holds only the in-frame rearrangements with V and J called that TCRdb kept. Clones are partly lost; checked studies trace under half to an unresolved V gene and leave the rest unexplained. V and J calls and clone size are given by that table; D and trimming were obtained from the DNA. The sample includes 150,000 to 200,000 clones, with around 84% observed a single time. The biggest ten clones account for more than 12% of the sample.

At one collaborating source in Seattle, patients were enrolled during active infection and were followed longitudinally through the course of disease. Whole blood was collected in K2EDTA tubes by collaborating institutions according to the institutions' own protocols. For TCRbeta analysis, collaborators shipped samples in one of three forms: frozen whole blood, isolated PBMCs, or DNA extracted from either of those sample types. The V and J genes are TRBV3-1 (or the pseudogene TRBV3-2) and TRBJ2-5; 7 central nucleotides agree with TRBD2. Material for sequencing was peripheral blood. This receptor was taken from a woman between 70 and 85 years old with COVID-19, enrolled during active disease. The encoded CDR3 is CASSEWGGQETQYF. The nucleotide sequence is given as TGTGCCAGCAGCGAGTGGGGGGGACAAGAGACCCAGTACTTC.